Sequencing of this TCR beta chain was carried out in a study of blood T cell repertoires in COVID-19 (dated by TCRdb to about 2020). The study in broad terms: Samples covering the acute and convalescent phases of COVID-19 were provided by collaborators in the United States, Italy and Spain. Where available, HLA class I and class II types were taken from metadata supplied by the sample provider and were not determined by assay-based typing. Nearly every sample came with metadata listing a de-identified subject ID, COVID-19 status, age in years and sex. The material from the prospective study consisted of cDNA or gDNA derived from T cells, B-cell-depleted T cells, or PBMCs. The repertoires were released in a freely available public database meant as a resource for research on the immune response to SARS-CoV-2. The dataset comprised deeply sampled blood TCRbeta repertoires from subjects exposed to, actively infected with, or recovered from COVID-19. Samples were obtained from the ongoing ImmuneRACE study (first 160 participants) and from 1,000 to 1,500 subjects provided by 6 global collaborators. What the authors observed across the whole study: How much clinical and demographic metadata was included differed by source and by participant, and the metadata was provided uncurated.

TCRbeta CDR3 regions were amplified from genomic DNA by means of the immunoSEQ Assay, a bias-controlled multiplex PCR. Processing in the source paper ran as follows. The number of nucleated cells in each sample was estimated from the amplification of reference gene primers within the assay. Sequence reads were collapsed and filtered to measure the absolute abundance of every unique TCRbeta CDR3 rearrangement. For each sample, productive Simpson clonality was calculated as the square root of Simpson's diversity index over productive rearrangements. TCRdb stores this immuneACCESS table with in-frame sequences only. Part of the clones is absent; in the studies checked, under half of the shortfall reflects unresolved V genes, and no reason is known for the rest. That table supplies the V and J calls and clone size; D and trimming were determined from the DNA. In this sample the table shows about 300,000 clones, around 88% of which occur a single time. 1.5% to 2% of the sample comes from the top ten.

In Seattle, one collaborating source enrolled patients while the infection was active and tracked those patients longitudinally over the course of disease. Whole blood was collected in K2EDTA tubes by collaborating institutions according to the institutions' own protocols. For TCRbeta analysis, collaborators shipped samples in one of three forms: frozen whole blood, isolated PBMCs, or DNA extracted from either of those sample types. Only a few counts were recorded for this clone. Its antigen target is currently unknown. Base qualities are not recorded, but no much larger clone differs from it by a single base. Trimming costs V 7 bases and J 6 bases, and their ends lie 15 bases apart. The germline V gene yields SNHLY for CDR1 and FYNNEI for CDR2. The CDR3 runs 13 amino acids, cysteine and phenylalanine included. Only the CDR3 DNA is retained, 39 bases long and in frame from the first base.

This clonotype originated in a woman in her 30s with COVID-19, enrolled during active disease. The chain was built from TRBV2 and TRBJ1-2; no D gene call is confident. Material for sequencing was peripheral blood. Here is the DNA: TGTGCCAGCACTGATGGGCGGGTGGATGGCTACACCTTC. Its translation reads: CASTDGRVDGYTF.